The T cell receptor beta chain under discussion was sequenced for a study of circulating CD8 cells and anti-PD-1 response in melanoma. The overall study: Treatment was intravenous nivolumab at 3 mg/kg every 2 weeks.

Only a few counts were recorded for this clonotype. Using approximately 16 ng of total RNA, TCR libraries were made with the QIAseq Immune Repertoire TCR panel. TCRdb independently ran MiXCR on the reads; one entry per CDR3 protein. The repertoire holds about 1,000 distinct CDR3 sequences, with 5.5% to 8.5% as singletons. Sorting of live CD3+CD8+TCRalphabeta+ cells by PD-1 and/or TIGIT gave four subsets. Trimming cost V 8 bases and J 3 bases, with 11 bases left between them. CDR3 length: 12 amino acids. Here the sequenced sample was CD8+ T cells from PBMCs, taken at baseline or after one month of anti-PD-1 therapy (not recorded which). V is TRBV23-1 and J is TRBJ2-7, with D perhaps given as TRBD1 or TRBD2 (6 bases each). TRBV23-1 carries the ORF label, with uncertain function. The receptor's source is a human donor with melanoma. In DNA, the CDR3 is TGCGCCAGCCCGAGGGGGGACTACGAGCAGTACTTC. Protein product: CASPRGDYEQYF.